This T cell receptor beta chain was captured by sequencing in a study of T cells in Graves' hyperthyroidism and ophthalmopathy. Notes on the study in general: It was a median around 6 months before onset that the model predicted ophthalmopathy.

The V segment lost 5 bases and the J segment 2 bases; nucleotides outside the gene matches: 12. This CDR3 is built from 17 residues. Germline CDR1 MDHEN, CDR2 SYDVKM. Amplification targeted TCR beta CDR3 regions from RNA transcripts. A set of HTBI primers served as the primers for a first-round RT-PCR of the TCR CDR3. TCRdb re-called the multiplex PCR reads through MiXCR, storing one row per CDR3 protein. The table lists hundreds of thousands of distinct CDR3 sequences, roughly 15% of them singletons, with roughly a fifth in the top ten. Thyroid ultrasound, orbital computed tomography, clinical symptoms, and serum thyroxine and TRAb underpinned diagnoses. This clonotype was picked up many times. Its antigen is not identified.

Sequencing was carried out using blood. This receptor was taken from a woman in her sixties with Graves' ophthalmopathy. The rearrangement uses TRBV28 and TRBJ2-1; 7 positions agree with TRBD2. CDR3 sequence reads: CASSGEGEGGPYNEQFF. CDR3 in DNA: TGTGCCAGCAGTGGGGAAGGTGAGGGAGGGCCCTACAATGAGCAGTTCTTC.